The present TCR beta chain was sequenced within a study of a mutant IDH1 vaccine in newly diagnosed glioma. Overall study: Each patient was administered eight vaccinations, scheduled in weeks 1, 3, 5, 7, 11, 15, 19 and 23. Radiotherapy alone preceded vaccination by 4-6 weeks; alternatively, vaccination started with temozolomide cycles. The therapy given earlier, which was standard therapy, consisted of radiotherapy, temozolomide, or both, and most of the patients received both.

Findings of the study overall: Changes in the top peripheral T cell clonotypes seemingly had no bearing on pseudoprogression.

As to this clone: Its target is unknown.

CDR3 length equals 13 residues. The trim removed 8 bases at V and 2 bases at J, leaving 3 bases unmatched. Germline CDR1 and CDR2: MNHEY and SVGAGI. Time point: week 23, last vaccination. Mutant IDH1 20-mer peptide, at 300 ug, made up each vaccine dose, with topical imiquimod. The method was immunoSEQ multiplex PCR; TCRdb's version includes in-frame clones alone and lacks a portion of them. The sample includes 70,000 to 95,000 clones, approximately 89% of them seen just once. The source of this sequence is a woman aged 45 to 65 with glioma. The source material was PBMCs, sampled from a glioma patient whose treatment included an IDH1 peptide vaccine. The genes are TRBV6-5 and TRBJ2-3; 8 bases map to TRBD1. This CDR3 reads CASWDRITDTQYF. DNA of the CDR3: TGTGCCAGCTGGGACAGGATCACAGATACGCAGTATTTT.